This TCR beta chain was documented in a study of glioma-infiltrating T cells. This clonotype was seen at least ten times. Amplification of TCR alpha and beta CDR3 regions from RNA used iRepertoire nested multiplex PCR. TCRdb reprocessed the multiplex PCR reads with MiXCR, giving one entry per CDR3 protein. The sample contains 110,000 or so distinct CDR3 sequences, 20% to 25% of which appear only once. This CDR3 region has 13 residues. V gave up 2 bases and J gave up 4 bases, with 8 bases separating them. Germline loops: CDR1 MNHEY, CDR2 SVGEGT. Sequencing was done on a sample of glioma tissue, nonneoplastic brain tissue, or PBMCs (not recorded which). The receptor's source is a human donor with low-grade glioma or glioblastoma, undergoing nonglioma brain surgery, or in good health (not recorded which). The gene calls are TRBV6-2 or TRBV6-3 and TRBJ1-1, with D uncertain. CDR3 sequence reads: CASSYDPRTEAFF. In nucleotides, the CDR3 is TGTGCCAGCAGTTACGACCCCCGCACTGAAGCTTTCTTT.